Given below is one T cell receptor (beta chain) in context. Its antigen is unknown. These data belong to a study of shared clonotypes between healthy human individuals. For the study at large: The study enrolled a couple of women and three men aged 18 to 49.

The DNA input per sorted-subset replicate PCR was about 220 ng, corresponding to roughly 31,000 T cell genomes. The method was immunoSEQ multiplex PCR; TCRdb's version includes in-frame clones alone and lacks a portion of them. The table has about 2 million clones, approximately 95% seen once; the top ten hold 0.1% to 0.15%. Germline CDR1 ENHRY, CDR2 SYGVKD. With 7 bases removed from V and 1 base from J, the gap between germline ends came to 10 bases. The CDR3 extends over 13 amino acids. Study-wide points: Several donors shared about 5% of their naive CD4 clonotypes.

The chain employs TRBV10-3 and TRBJ2-5, with D possibly being TRBD1 (5 bases). The sample was naive CD4+ T cells sorted from blood. Subset in this sample: CD45RA+ positively selected. This sequence originates from a man aged 18 to 30 in good health. The CDR3 protein is CAITGRLQETQYF. CDR3 in DNA: TGTGCCATCACAGGGCGACTCCAAGAGACCCAGTACTTC.